The T cell receptor (beta chain) described here comes from a study of response to subunit inactivated influenza vaccine. Study findings and constraints: T cells newly recruited by each seasonal influenza vaccination are few, the authors suggested.

There are a few counts of this clonotype. What it binds is not known. Germline V gives CDR1 ENHRY, CDR2 SYGVKD. V gave up 6 bases and J gave up 7 bases; unmatched junction bases: 5. This CDR3 contains 14 residues. TCRdb recomputed calls from the RT-PCR reads with MiXCR, one row per CDR3 protein. The repertoire holds 630,000 or so distinct CDR3 sequences, 15% to 17% seen once, with 11% in the top ten. This sequence joins TRBV10-3 and TRBJ2-2; 10 bases are shared with TRBD1. The source material was PBMCs from blood, sampled roughly 12 days after vaccination. The sequence came from a man between 45 and 60 years old who received an inactivated influenza vaccine. For the CDR3, the DNA is TGTGCCATCAGCGGGACAGGGGATAACGGGGAGCTGTTTTTT. Its translation is CAISGTGDNGELFF.